The next 24 T cell receptor beta chains were all read from a single sample in a study of blood T cell repertoires in COVID-19. Measured with immunoSEQ multiplex PCR; TCRdb has only the in-frame clones, and not every one. The table lists 200,000 to 250,000 clones, less than 85% of them singletons. Sequencing was done on a sample of peripheral blood. These TCRs come from a woman over 75 with COVID-19, enrolled during active disease.

This chain connects TRBV6-6 to TRBJ2-1, with D uncertain. Looked up from germline, CDR1 is MNHNY and CDR2 is SVGAGI (reference sequence). The CDR3 totals 12 residues. Trimming took off 8 bases at V and 3 bases at J, with 8 bases between the two ends. CDR3 in DNA: TGTGCCAGCGCCCCAGGCTACAATGAGCAGTTCTTC. It is translated as CASAPGYNEQFF.

This chain connects TRBV6-6 to TRBJ2-2; TRBD2 is a possible D gene (6 bases). The CDR3 is 13 amino acids. Trimming took off 11 bases at V and 7 bases at J, with 17 bases between the two ends. In germline, CDR1 is MNHNY, CDR2 SVGAGI (reference sequence). The DNA for the CDR3 is TGTGCCTCCCGGCGGGGATCGAACGGGGAGCTGTTTTTT. It is translated as CASRRGSNGELFF.

The rearrangement links TRBV4-2 to TRBJ2-7, with 12 positions matching TRBD2. The CDR3 is made up of 16 amino acids. From germline, CDR1 is LGHNA and CDR2 YNFKEQ. V gave up 3 bases and J gave up 0 bases; unmatched junction bases: 3. The CDR3 DNA sequence: TGTGCCAGCAGCCACGGACTAGCGGGAACCTCCTACGAGCAGTACTTC. This encodes CASSHGLAGTSYEQYF.

This chain uses TRBV6-5 with TRBJ1-6, with 10 bases that match TRBD1. The CDR3 extends over 15 amino acids. V shed 5 bases and J 7 bases; nucleotides not matched to a gene: 5. Germline-derived CDR1 and CDR2 are MNHEY and SVGAGI. The CDR3 DNA is TGTGCCAGCAGTAGGAGGGACAGGGGAAATTCACCCCTCCACTTT. Translated, it gives CASSRRDRGNSPLHF.

The rearrangement links TRBV7-9 to TRBJ1-2; TRBD1 agrees at 8 bases. The CDR3 consists of 13 residues. The V segment lost 5 bases and the J segment 6 bases; nucleotides outside the gene matches: 5. Germline CDR1 reads SEHNR; CDR2 reads FQNEAQ (reference sequence). The CDR3 sequence is CASSPGGADGYTF. The CDR3 bases are TGTGCCAGCAGCCCAGGGGGCGCGGATGGCTACACCTTC. Full variable domain (outside the CDR3, taken from reference TRBV7-9 and TRBJ1-2): DTGVSQNPRHKITKRGQNVTFRCDPISEHNRLYWYRQTLGQGPEFLTYFQNEAQLEKSRLLSDRFSAERPKGSFSTLEIQRTEQGDSAMYLCASSPGGADGYTFGSGTRLTVV.

The rearrangement links TRBV4-2 to TRBJ2-7; D is undetermined. This CDR3 has 12 amino acids. The germline V gene has CDR1 LGHNA and CDR2 YNFKEQ. V dropped 1 base and J dropped 5 bases, with 6 bases sitting between them. The CDR3 sequence is CASSQVTDEQYF. In nucleotides, the CDR3 is TGTGCCAGCAGCCAAGTCACGGACGAGCAGTACTTC.

The chain recombines TRBV5-4 with TRBJ1-1, with D possibly matching TRBD1 (5 bases). The CDR3 is 16 residues long. Trimming pared 9 bases from V and 0 bases from J, leaving 21 bases between. CDR1 and CDR2 (germline): SGHNT, YYREEE (reference sequence). The CDR3 sequence is CATTARDYSMNTEAFF. The DNA of the CDR3 is TGTGCCACCACAGCCCGGGACTATTCCATGAACACTGAAGCTTTCTTT.

As to this clone: One junction end disagrees with the germline gene, perhaps due to a read error. As DNA, the CDR3 is TGTGCCAGTAGTATAGTTCCCGGAAGGGGAAGCACCATATATTTT. This sequence encodes CASSIVPGRGSTIYF. The genes are TRBV19 and TRBJ1-3; TRBD1 might be the D (5 bases). CDR1 is LNHDA and CDR2 is SQIVND in the germline V gene (reference sequence). This CDR3 comprises 15 residues.

The J gene is TRBJ1-1, the V gene TRBV16; D is unclear. V lost 8 bases and J 4 bases, leaving 11 bases between the germline ends. CDR1 KGHSY and CDR2 FQNENV come from the germline V gene. The CDR3 is 12 amino acids. The CDR3 region has the DNA TGTGCCAGCTCGTTACGGTTCACTGAAGCTTTCTTT. Its translation is CASSLRFTEAFF.

DNA for the CDR3: TGTGCCAGCAGCCAAAGCCATAACTCCTACAATGAGCAGTTCTTC. Its protein product is CASSQSHNSYNEQFF. The chain has TRBV6-6 and TRBJ2-1; D not certain. Germline CDR1 MNHNY, CDR2 SVGAGI (reference sequence). Between the trimmed V and J ends, which lost 6 bases and 0 bases, there was a span of 12 bases. The CDR3 sequence is 15 residues long.

V is TRBV4-1 and J is TRBJ2-2; 8 bases agree with TRBD2. Germline CDR1 is MGHRA and CDR2 is YSYEKL. This CDR3 is 18 amino acids long. V lost 0 bases to trimming and J lost 5 bases; unmatched junction nucleotides: 11. The chain's CDR3 is CASSQDSEAGDGTGELFF. CDR3 nucleotide sequence: TGCGCCAGCAGCCAAGATTCCGAAGCGGGAGATGGGACCGGGGAGCTGTTTTTT.

CDR3 sequence: CASSPMTGGTYEQYF. CDR3 nucleotide sequence: TGCGCCAGCAGCCCGATGACAGGGGGCACCTACGAGCAGTACTTC. The chain is built from TRBV5-1 and TRBJ2-7; 10 nucleotides align to TRBD1. The trim removed 4 bases at V and 2 bases at J, leaving 6 bases unmatched. Germline V lookup: CDR1 SGHRS, CDR2 YFSETQ. This CDR3 is 15 amino acids long.

This clone was detected only a few times. This chain uses TRBV12-3 or TRBV12-4 with TRBJ1-3, with D possibly TRBD1 on 5 matching bases. The CDR3 length is 13 residues. Trimming took 10 bases from V and 2 from J, leaving 12 bases between them. CDR3 sequence (DNA): TGTGCCACCCGAGGGACTCCTGGAAACACCATATATTTT. This translates into CATRGTPGNTIYF.

This CDR3 is CASSEAPSGLQHGNTIYF. The CDR3 DNA follows: TGTGCCAGCAGTGAAGCGCCTTCGGGACTCCAGCATGGAAACACCATATATTTT. The V call is TRBV6-1, the J call TRBJ1-3, with TRBD1 as a possible D gene (5 bases). V was clipped by 0 bases and J by 3 bases, with 18 bases between them. CDR1 and CDR2 (germline): MNHNS, SASEGT. There are 18 residues in the CDR3.

The gene calls are TRBV28 and TRBJ1-2; D is undetermined. With 5 bases removed from V and 0 bases from J, the gap between germline ends came to 4 bases. The CDR3 loop spans 12 amino acids. In germline, CDR1 is MDHEN, CDR2 SYDVKM. Written as DNA, the CDR3 is TGTGCCAGCAGTACAGCTAACTATGGCTACACCTTC. It yields the protein CASSTANYGYTF.

The CDR3 protein is CASSPGTGPYQPQHF. The CDR3 DNA follows: TGCGCCAGCAGCCCGGGGACAGGGCCTTATCAGCCCCAGCATTTT. This chain joins TRBV5-1 and TRBJ1-5; TRBD1 agrees at 9 bases. V was clipped by 4 bases and J by 5 bases; unmatched bases: 7. The CDR3 contains 15 residues. Germline V lookup: CDR1 SGHRS, CDR2 YFSETQ.

This clone was detected only a few times. The CDR3 coding sequence is TGCAGTGCTAGTATTAGCGGGAGGTACAATGAGCAGTTCTTC. This encodes CSASISGRYNEQFF. V gene TRBV20-1 combines with J gene TRBJ2-1; 10 nucleotides match TRBD2. CDR1 and CDR2 from the germline V gene are DFQATT and SNEGSKA (reference sequence). V lost 3 bases, J lost 4 bases, and 3 bases stayed unmatched. The CDR3 contains 14 residues.

This clone has more than one count but fewer than ten. V gene TRBV6-6 combines with J gene TRBJ1-2, with 7 bases that match TRBD1. The germline CDR1 and CDR2 sequences are MNHNY and SVGAGI (reference sequence). With 6 bases clipped from V and 2 bases from J, the junction kept 0 bases outside the gene matches. There are 12 residues in the CDR3. The CDR3 spells CASRTGNYGYTF. For the CDR3, the DNA is TGTGCCAGCAGGACAGGGAACTATGGCTACACCTTC.

About this clone itself: The same CDR3 is also encoded by other DNA sequences in this sample. V is TRBV6-5 and J is TRBJ2-3; 12 bases map to TRBD2. V shed 5 bases and J 3 bases; nucleotides not matched to a gene: 3. The CDR3 contains 15 residues. The germline gives CDR1 MNHEY, CDR2 SVGAGI. The CDR3 reads CASSNLAGGTDTQYF. CDR3 nucleotide sequence: TGTGCCAGCAGTAACCTAGCGGGAGGGACAGATACGCAGTATTTT.

The gene calls are TRBV29-1 and TRBJ2-7; TRBD1 aligns across 8 bases. CDR1 is SQVTM and CDR2 is ANQGSEA in the germline V gene. The length of the CDR3 is 13 residues. Trimming removed 4 bases from V and 7 bases from J; junction bases left unmatched: 9. The CDR3 bases are TGCAGCGTTGCCCCGACAGGGGTGCGAGAGCAGTACTTC. This encodes CSVAPTGVREQYF.

The V and J genes are TRBV11-2 and TRBJ1-2; no firm D call. Trimming stripped 1 base from V and 8 bases from J, with 8 bases between. The germline gives CDR1 SGHAT, CDR2 FQNNGV. This CDR3 has 12 amino acids. The chain's CDR3 is CASSLGGWGYTF. The DNA for the CDR3 is TGTGCCAGCAGCTTAGGCGGGTGGGGCTACACCTTC.

CDR3 in DNA: TGTGCCAGTACCCTCTCAGGGGGAACCGATCAGCCCCAGCATTTT. It translates to CASTLSGGTDQPQHF. V usage is TRBV19 and J usage is TRBJ1-5, with 7 bases lining up with TRBD1. This CDR3 is built from 15 residues. Trimming took 7 bases from V and 5 from J; bases not matched to a gene: 11. Germline-derived CDR1 and CDR2 are LNHDA and SQIVND (reference sequence).

The chain links TRBV27 to TRBJ1-5, with 7 bases lining up with TRBD1. The germline V gene encodes CDR1 MNHEY and CDR2 SMNVEV (reference sequence). CDR3 length: 15 amino acids. Trimming at V came to 7 bases and at J to 2 bases, leaving 8 bases not matched to a gene. The CDR3 loop reads CASNQRDRGNQPQHF. CDR3 coding DNA: TGTGCCAGCAACCAAAGAGACAGGGGCAATCAGCCCCAGCATTTT.

This chain uses TRBV9 with TRBJ1-4; 7 nucleotides line up with TRBD1. Trimming cost V 4 bases and J 8 bases; bases outside gene matches: 8. Germline CDR1 reads SGDLS; CDR2 reads YYNGEE. The CDR3 is 14 amino acids. The CDR3 nucleotides are TGTGCCAGCAGCATAACTTCAGGGGGGGAAAAACTGTTTTTT. Protein product: CASSITSGGEKLFF.